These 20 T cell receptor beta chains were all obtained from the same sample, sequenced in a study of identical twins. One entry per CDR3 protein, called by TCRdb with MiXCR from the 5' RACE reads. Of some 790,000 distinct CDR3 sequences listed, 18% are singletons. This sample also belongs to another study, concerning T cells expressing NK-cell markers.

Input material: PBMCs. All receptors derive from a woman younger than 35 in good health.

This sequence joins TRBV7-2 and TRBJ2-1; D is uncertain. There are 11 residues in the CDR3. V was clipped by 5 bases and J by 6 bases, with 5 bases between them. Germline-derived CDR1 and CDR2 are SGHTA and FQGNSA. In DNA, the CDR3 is TGTGCCAGCAGCGTAATCAATGAGCAGTTCTTC. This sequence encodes CASSVINEQFF.

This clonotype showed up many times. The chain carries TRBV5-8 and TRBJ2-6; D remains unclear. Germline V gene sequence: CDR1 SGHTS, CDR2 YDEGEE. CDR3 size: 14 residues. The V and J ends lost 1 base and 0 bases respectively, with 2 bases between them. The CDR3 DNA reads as TGTGCCAGCAGCTTGTTCTCTGGGGCCAACGTCCTGACTTTC. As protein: CASSLFSGANVLTF.

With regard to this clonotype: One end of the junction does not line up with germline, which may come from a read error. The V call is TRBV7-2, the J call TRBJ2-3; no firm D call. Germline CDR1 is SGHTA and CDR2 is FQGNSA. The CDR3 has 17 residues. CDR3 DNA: TGTGCCAGCAGCTCTGAAATATCCTGGGCGCCCACACATACGCAGTATTTT. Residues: CASSSEISWAPTHTQYF. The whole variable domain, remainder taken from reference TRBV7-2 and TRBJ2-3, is GAGVSQSPSNKVTEKGKDVELRCDPISGHTALYWYRQSLGQGLEFLIYFQGNSAPDKSGLPSDRFSAERTGGSVSTLTIQRTQQEDSAVYLCASSSEISWAPTHTQYFGPGTRLTVL.

The CDR3 protein is CASSYSGLGLTASDTQYF. The CDR3 DNA is TGTGCCAGCAGTTACTCGGGCCTGGGACTGACCGCGTCAGATACGCAGTATTTT. The gene calls are TRBV6-5 and TRBJ2-3, with a possible D match to TRBD2 (6 bases). Per germline, CDR1 MNHEY and CDR2 SVGAGI. This CDR3 contains 18 residues. V was clipped by 0 bases and J by 4 bases, with 20 bases between them.

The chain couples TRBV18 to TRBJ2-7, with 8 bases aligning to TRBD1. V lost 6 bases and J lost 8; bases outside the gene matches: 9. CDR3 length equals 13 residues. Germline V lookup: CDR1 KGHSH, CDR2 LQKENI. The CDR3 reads CASSPPGQGKQYF. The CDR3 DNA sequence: TGTGCCAGCTCCCCCCCCGGACAGGGTAAGCAGTACTTC.

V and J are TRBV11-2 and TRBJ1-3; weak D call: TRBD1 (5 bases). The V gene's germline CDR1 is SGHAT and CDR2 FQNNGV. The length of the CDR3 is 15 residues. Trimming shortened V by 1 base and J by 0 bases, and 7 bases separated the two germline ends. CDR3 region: CASSLGQHSGNTIYF. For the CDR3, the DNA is TGTGCCAGCAGCTTAGGACAGCACTCTGGAAACACCATATATTTT.

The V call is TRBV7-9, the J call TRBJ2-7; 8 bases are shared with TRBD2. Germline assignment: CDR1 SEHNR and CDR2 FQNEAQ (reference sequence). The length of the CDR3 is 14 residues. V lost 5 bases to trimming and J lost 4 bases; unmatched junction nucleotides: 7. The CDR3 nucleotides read TGTGCCAGCAGCCGTAGCGGGGAGATGTACGAGCAGTACTTC. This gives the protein CASSRSGEMYEQYF. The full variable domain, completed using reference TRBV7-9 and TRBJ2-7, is DTGVSQNPRHKITKRGQNVTFRCDPISEHNRLYWYRQTLGQGPEFLTYFQNEAQLEKSRLLSDRFSAERPKGSFSTLEIQRTEQGDSAMYLCASSRSGEMYEQYFGPGTRLTVT.

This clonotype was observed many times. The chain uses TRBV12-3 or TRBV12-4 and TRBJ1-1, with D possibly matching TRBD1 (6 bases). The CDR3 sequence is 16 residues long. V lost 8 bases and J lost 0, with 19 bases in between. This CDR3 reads CASSMSWGPLNTEAFF. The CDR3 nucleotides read TGTGCCAGCTCGATGAGCTGGGGGCCTCTGAACACTGAAGCTTTCTTT.

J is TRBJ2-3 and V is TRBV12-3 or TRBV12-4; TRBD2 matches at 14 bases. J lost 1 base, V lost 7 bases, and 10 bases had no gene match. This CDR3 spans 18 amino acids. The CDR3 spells CASTRGLAGAWGTDTQYF. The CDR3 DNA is TGTGCCAGCACCAGGGGACTAGCGGGGGCCTGGGGCACAGATACGCAGTATTTT.

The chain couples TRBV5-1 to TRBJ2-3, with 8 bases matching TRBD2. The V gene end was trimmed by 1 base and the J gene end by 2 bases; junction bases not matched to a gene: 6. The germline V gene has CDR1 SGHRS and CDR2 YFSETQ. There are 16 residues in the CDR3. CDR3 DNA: TGCGCCAGCAGCTTGAACTTAGCGGGGAACACAGATACGCAGTATTTT. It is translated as CASSLNLAGNTDTQYF.

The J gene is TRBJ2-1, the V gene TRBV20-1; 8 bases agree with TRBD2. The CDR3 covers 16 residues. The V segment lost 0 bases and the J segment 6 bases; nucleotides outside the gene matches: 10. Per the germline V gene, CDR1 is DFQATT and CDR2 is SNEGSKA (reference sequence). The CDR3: CSARDLGTRGFNEQFF. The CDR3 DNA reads TGCAGTGCTAGAGATCTCGGGACTAGGGGCTTCAATGAGCAGTTCTTC.

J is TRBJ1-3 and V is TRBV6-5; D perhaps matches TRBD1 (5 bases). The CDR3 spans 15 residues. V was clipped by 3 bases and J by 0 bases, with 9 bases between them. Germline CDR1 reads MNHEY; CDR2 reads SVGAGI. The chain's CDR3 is CASSYDSTSGNTIYF. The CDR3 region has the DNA TGTGCCAGCAGTTATGACAGCACCTCTGGAAACACCATATATTTT.

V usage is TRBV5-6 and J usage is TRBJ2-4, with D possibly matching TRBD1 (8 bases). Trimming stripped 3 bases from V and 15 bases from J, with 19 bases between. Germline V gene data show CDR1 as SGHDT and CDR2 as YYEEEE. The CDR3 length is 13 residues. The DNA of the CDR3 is TGTGCCAGCAGCTGGGGAAACAGGGGGGGCCTGTACTTC. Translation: CASSWGNRGGLYF.

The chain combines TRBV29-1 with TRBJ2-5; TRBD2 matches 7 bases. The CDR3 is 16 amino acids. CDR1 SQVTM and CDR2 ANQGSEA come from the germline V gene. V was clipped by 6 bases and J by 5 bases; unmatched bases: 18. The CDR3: CSVGGTSGTNAETQYF. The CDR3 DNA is TGCAGCGTCGGGGGTACCTCCGGGACTAATGCGGAGACCCAGTACTTC.

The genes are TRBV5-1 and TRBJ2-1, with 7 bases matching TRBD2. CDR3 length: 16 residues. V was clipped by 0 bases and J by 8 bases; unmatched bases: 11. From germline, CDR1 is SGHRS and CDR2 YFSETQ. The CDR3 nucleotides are TGCGCCAGCAGCTTGGCCAGTGGGAGGGCGTTGGATGAGCAGTTCTTC. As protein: CASSLASGRALDEQFF.

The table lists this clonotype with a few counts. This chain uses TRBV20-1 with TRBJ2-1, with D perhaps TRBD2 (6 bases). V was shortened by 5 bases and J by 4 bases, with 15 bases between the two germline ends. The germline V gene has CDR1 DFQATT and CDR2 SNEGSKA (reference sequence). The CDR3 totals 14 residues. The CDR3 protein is CSASGLGGYNEQFF. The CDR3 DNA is TGCAGTGCTTCGGGACTCGGGGGATACAATGAGCAGTTCTTC.

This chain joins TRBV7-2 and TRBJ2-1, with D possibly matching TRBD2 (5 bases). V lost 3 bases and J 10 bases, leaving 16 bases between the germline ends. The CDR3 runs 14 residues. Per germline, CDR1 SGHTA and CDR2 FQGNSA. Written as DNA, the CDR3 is TGTGCCAGCAGCTTGGCAGACGGGGTGGGCGAGCAGTTCTTC. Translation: CASSLADGVGEQFF.

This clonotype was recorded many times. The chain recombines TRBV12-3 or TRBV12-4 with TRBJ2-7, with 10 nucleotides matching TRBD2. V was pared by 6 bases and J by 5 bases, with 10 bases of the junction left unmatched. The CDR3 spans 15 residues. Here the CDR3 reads CASSPWGLASHEQYF. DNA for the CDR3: TGTGCCAGCAGCCCCTGGGGACTAGCGAGCCACGAGCAGTACTTC.

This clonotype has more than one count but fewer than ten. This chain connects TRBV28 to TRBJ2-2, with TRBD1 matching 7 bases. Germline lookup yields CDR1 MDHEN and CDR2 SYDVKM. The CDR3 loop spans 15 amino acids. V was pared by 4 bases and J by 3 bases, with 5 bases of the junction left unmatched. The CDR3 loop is CASSSTGFYTGELFF. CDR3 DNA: TGTGCCAGCAGTTCGACAGGGTTCTACACCGGGGAGCTGTTTTTT.

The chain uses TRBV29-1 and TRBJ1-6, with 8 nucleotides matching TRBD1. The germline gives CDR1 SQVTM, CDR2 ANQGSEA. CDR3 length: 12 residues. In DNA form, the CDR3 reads TGCGCTTCAGGGGGCCTGGATTCACCCCTCCACTTT. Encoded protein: CASGGLDSPLHF.